One and the same sample provided the 3 T cell receptor beta chains below, sequenced in a study of blood T cell repertoires in COVID-19 (dated by TCRdb to about 2020). Library creation used the immunoSEQ multiplex PCR assay. In TCRdb, the immuneACCESS table is reduced to in-frame sequences with V and J assigned. These tables do not hold every clone; where another copy was compared, an unresolved V gene accounts for under half, and the others remain unexplained. The table for this sample lists about 280,000 clones; 75% to 85% of them were counted only once. The ten largest clones represent 4% to 6% of the sample. Input material: peripheral blood. Receptors were obtained from a man aged 50 to 59 with active or convalescent COVID-19.

This clone was picked up one time. This rearrangement joins TRBV29-1 to TRBJ1-1; TRBD1 aligns across 10 bases. Trimming removed 6 bases from V and 5 bases from J; junction bases left unmatched: 3. From germline, CDR1 is SQVTM and CDR2 ANQGSEA. This CDR3 region has 12 residues. The CDR3 DNA follows: TGCAGCGTGGACAGGGGGAGGACTGAAGCTTTCTTT. It specifies CSVDRGRTEAFF.

CDR3 loop: CASSQDRGNTIYF. The CDR3 DNA sequence: TGTGCCAGCTCACAGGACAGGGGAAACACCATATATTTT. This chain connects TRBV18 to TRBJ1-3, with 7 bases that match TRBD1. Germline CDR1 is KGHSH and CDR2 is LQKENI. The length of the CDR3 is 13 residues. J was trimmed by 4 bases and V by 4 bases; bases with no gene match: 1.

The genes are TRBV18 and TRBJ1-3; 9 nucleotides match TRBD1. V trimming: 5 bases; J trimming: 2 bases; junction bases outside the gene matches: 10. The germline V gene encodes CDR1 KGHSH and CDR2 LQKENI. The CDR3 consists of 17 residues. This CDR3 is CASSSGQGASTGNTIYF. CDR3 nucleotides: TGTGCCAGCTCATCGGGACAGGGTGCTAGCACTGGAAACACCATATATTTT.